This T cell receptor beta chain was captured by sequencing in a study of blood T cell repertoires in COVID-19. As for the study in general: Whether acute or convalescent, the COVID-19 samples came from the United States, Italy and Spain.

Original processing methods: Amplification from reference gene primers served as the basis for estimated nucleated cell counts. TCRdb keeps only in-frame clones here, not all; method: immunoSEQ multiplex PCR. V and J calls and clone size follow that table, whereas D and trimming were derived from the DNA. The sample shows 120,000 to 150,000 clones, 87% of them seen only once. V was cut by 1 base and J by 5 bases, with 10 bases left in between. Per germline, CDR1 SGHRS and CDR2 YFSETQ. The length of the CDR3 is 14 residues. This TCR was sampled from a man in his fifties or sixties who had recovered from COVID-19. V gene TRBV5-1 combines with J gene TRBJ1-5; D might be TRBD1 (6 bases). The sequencing sample was made of peripheral blood. The CDR3 here is CASSLTGGHQPQHF. As DNA, the CDR3 is TGCGCCAGCAGCTTGACGGGGGGCCATCAGCCCCAGCATTTT.